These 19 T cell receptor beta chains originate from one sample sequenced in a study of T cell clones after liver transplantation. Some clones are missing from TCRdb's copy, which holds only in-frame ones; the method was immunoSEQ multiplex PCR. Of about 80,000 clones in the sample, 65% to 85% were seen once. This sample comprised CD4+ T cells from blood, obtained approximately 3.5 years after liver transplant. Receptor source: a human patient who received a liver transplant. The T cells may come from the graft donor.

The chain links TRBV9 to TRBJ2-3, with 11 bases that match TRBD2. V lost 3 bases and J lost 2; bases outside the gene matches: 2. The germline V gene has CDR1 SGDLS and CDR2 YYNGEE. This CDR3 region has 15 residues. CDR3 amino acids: CASSALAGDTDTQYF. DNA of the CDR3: TGTGCCAGCAGCGCACTAGCGGGAGACACAGATACGCAGTATTTT. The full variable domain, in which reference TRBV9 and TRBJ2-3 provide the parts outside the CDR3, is DSGVTQTPKHLITATGQRVTLRCSPRSGDLSVYWYQQSLDQGLQFLIQYYNGEERAKGNILERFSAQQFPDLHSELNLSSLELGDSALYFCASSALAGDTDTQYFGPGTRLTVL.

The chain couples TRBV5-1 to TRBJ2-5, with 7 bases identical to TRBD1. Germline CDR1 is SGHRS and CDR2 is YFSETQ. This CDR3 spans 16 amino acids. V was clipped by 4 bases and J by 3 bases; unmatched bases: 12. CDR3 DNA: TGCGCCAGCAGCGTTATACCGGGACAGAAAGAAGAGACCCAGTACTTC. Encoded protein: CASSVIPGQKEETQYF.

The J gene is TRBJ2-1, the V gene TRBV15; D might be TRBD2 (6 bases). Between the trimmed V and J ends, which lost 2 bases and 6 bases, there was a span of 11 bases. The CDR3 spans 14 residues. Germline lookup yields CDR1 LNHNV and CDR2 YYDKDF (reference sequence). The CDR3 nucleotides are TGTGCCACCAGCAGATCCGGGACTTTCAATGAGCAGTTCTTC. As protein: CATSRSGTFNEQFF.

The CDR3 is CASKQTGGPGANVLTF. The CDR3 DNA sequence: TGTGCCAGCAAGCAGACAGGGGGCCCTGGGGCCAACGTCCTGACTTTC. The genes are TRBV28 and TRBJ2-6; 10 bases align to TRBD1. CDR1 MDHEN and CDR2 SYDVKM come from the germline V gene. The junction had 5 bases not matched to a gene; V was cut back by 7 bases and J by 2 bases. The CDR3 extends over 16 amino acids.

In DNA, the CDR3 is TGTGCCAGCAGTTTAACGGGGAAAAAGGGCAATGAGCAGTTCTTC. Translating gives CASSLTGKKGNEQFF. The rearrangement joins TRBV28 to TRBJ2-1; possibly TRBD2 for D (5 bases). This CDR3 region has 15 residues. The germline V gene has CDR1 MDHEN and CDR2 SYDVKM. V shed 2 bases and J shed 6 bases, with 14 bases lying between them.

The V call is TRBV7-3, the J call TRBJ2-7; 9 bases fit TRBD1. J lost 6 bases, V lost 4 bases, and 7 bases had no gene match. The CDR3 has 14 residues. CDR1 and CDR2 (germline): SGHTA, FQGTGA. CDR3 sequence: CASSSTGGNGEQYF. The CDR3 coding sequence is TGTGCCAGCAGCTCGACAGGGGGTAATGGCGAGCAGTACTTC.

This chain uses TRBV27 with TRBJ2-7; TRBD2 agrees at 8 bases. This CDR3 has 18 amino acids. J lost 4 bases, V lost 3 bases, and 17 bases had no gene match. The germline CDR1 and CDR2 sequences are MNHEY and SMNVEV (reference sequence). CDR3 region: CASSFRPGSSGMTYEQYF. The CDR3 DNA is TGTGCCAGCAGTTTCAGGCCAGGGAGTAGCGGGATGACTTACGAGCAGTACTTC.

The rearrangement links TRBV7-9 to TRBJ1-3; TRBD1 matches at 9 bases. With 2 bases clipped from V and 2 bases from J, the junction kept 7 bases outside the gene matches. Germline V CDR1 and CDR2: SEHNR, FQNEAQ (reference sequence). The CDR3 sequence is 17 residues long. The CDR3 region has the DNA TGTGCCAGCAGCTTACCCCGACAGGGGGGGACTGGAAACACCATATATTTT. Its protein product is CASSLPRQGGTGNTIYF.

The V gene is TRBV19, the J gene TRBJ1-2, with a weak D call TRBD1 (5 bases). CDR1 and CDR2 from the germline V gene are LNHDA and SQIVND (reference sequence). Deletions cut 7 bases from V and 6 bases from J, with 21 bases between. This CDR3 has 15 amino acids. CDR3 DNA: TGTGCCAGTACCCACCGGGGCCTCGAGTTCGATGGCTACACCTTC. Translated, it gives CASTHRGLEFDGYTF.

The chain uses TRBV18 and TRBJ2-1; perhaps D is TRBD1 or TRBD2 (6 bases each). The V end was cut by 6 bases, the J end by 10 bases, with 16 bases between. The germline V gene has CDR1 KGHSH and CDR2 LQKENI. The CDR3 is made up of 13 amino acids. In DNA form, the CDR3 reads TGTGCCAGCTCTCCCGGGGGCCCAAGGGAGCAGTTCTTC. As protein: CASSPGGPREQFF.

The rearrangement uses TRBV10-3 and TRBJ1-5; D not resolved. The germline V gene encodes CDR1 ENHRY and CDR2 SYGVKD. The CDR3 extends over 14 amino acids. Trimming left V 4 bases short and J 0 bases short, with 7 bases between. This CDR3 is CAISVQFSNQPQHF. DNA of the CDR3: TGTGCCATCAGTGTACAGTTTAGCAATCAGCCCCAGCATTTT.

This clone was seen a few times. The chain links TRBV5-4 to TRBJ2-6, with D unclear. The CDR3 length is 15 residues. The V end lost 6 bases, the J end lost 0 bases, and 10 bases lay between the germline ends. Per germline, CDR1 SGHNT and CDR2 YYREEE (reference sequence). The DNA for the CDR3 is TGTGCCAGCACCCTAGAGAACTCTGGGGCCAACGTCCTGACTTTC. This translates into CASTLENSGANVLTF.

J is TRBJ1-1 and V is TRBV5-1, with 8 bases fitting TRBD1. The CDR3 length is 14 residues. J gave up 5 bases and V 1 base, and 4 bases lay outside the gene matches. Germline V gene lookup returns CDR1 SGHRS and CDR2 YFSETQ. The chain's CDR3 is CASSLTGGETEAFF. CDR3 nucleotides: TGCGCCAGCAGCTTGACAGGGGGTGAGACTGAAGCTTTCTTT.

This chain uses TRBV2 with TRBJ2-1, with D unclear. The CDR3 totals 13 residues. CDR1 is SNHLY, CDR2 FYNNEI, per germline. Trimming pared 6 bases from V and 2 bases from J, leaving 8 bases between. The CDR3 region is CASSRLTYNEQFF. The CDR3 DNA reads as TGTGCCAGCAGCCGATTAACCTACAATGAGCAGTTCTTC.

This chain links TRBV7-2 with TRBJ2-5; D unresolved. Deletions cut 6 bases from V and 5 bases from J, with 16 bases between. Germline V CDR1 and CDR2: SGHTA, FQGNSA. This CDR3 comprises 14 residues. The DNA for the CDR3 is TGTGCCAGCAGGGTAAGACGGTACGAGGAGACCCAGTACTTC. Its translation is CASRVRRYEETQYF.

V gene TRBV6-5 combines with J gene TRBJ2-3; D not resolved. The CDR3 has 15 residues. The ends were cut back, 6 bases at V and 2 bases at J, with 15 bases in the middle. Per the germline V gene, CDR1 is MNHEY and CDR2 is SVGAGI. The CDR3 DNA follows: TGTGCCAGCAGACCCTTTCTCGGACCCACAGATACGCAGTATTTT. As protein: CASRPFLGPTDTQYF.

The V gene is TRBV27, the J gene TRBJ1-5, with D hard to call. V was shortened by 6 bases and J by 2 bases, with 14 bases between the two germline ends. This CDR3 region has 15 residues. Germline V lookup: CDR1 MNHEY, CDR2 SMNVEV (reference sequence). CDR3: CASSMDGRGNQPQHF. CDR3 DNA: TGTGCCAGCAGCATGGACGGGCGGGGCAATCAGCCCCAGCATTTT.

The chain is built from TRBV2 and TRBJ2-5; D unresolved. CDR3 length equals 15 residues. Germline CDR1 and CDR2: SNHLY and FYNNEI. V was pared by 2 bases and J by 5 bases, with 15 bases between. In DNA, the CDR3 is TGTGCCAGCAGTGAACGGTCAGCCTCCGGGGAGACCCAGTACTTC. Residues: CASSERSASGETQYF.

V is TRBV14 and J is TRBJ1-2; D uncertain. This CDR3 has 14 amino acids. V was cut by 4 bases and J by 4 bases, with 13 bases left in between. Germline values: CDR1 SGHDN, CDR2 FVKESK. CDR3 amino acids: CASSPGTHGYGYTF. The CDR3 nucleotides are TGTGCCAGCAGCCCAGGCACACACGGCTATGGCTACACCTTC.